This entry features one T cell receptor (beta chain) sequence. Methods used by the authors: Amplification of reference gene primers was used by the study to estimate nucleated cell counts. Sequenced by immunoSEQ multiplex PCR; TCRdb stores in-frame clones only, minus some. Clone size and the V and J calls come from that table; the DNA yielded D and trimming. Of roughly 180,000 clones listed, 94% are singletons. This sample is drawn from a study of blood T cell repertoires in COVID-19. The CDR3 runs 15 residues. V shed 1 base, J shed 3 bases, and the junction held 4 bases outside the gene matches. Germline V gene sequence: CDR1 MGHDK, CDR2 SYGVNS.

Input material: peripheral blood. The sequence came from a man aged 30 to 39 with COVID-19, enrolled during active disease. J is TRBJ1-2 and V is TRBV25-1; 8 positions agree with TRBD1. CDR3 residues: CASSESPGQDYGYTF. As DNA, the CDR3 is TGTGCCAGCAGTGAATCCCCGGGACAGGACTATGGCTACACCTTC.